This T cell receptor beta chain stems from a study of blood T cell repertoires in COVID-19. Looking at the study overall: The cDNA or gDNA used as material had been derived from T cells, B-cell-depleted T cells, or PBMCs.

J gave up 3 bases and V 5 bases, and 12 bases lay outside the gene matches. Germline CDR1 reads LNHDA; CDR2 reads SQIVND (reference sequence). The CDR3 has 17 residues. Sequencing used immunoSEQ multiplex PCR; TCRdb keeps in-frame clones, though not all of them. The sample holds 250,000 to 350,000 clones; roughly 85% are singletons and the top ten take around 3%. The sequence came from a woman aged 30 to 39 with active or convalescent COVID-19. The specimen sequenced was peripheral blood. J is TRBJ1-2 and V is TRBV19, with 10 bases identical to TRBD1. The CDR3 is CASSPWDRGSIYYGYTF. The CDR3 region has the DNA TGTGCCAGTAGTCCATGGGACAGGGGTTCGATCTACTATGGCTACACCTTC.